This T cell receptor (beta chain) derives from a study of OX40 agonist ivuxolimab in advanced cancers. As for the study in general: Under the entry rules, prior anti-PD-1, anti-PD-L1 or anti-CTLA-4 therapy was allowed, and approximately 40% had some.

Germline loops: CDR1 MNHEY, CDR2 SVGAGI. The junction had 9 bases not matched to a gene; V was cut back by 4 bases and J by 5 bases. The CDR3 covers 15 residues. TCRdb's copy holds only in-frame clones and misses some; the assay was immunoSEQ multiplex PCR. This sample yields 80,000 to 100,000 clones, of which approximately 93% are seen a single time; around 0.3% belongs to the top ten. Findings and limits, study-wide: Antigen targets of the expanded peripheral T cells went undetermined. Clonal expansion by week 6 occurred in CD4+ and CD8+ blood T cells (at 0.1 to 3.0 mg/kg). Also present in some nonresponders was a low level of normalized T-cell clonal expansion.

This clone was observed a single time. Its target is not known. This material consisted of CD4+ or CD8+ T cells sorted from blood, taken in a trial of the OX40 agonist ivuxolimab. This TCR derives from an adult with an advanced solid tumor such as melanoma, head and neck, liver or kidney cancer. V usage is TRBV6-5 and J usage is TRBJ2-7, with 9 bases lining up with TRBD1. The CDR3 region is CASSSTGTGSNEQYV. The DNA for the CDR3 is TGTGCCAGCAGTTCCACCGGGACAGGGAGTAACGAGCAGTACGTC.